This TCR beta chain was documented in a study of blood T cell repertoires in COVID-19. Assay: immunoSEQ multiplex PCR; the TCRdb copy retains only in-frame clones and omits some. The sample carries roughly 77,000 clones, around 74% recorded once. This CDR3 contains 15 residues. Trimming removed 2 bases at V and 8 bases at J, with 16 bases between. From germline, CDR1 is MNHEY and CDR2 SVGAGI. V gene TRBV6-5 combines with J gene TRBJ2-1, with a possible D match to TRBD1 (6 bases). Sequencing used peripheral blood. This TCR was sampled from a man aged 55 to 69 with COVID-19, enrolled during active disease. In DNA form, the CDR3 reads TGTGCCAGCAGTTACGTCGGGACAAGGTCAGATGAGCAGTTCTTC. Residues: CASSYVGTRSDEQFF.